This T cell receptor (beta chain) is from a study of T cell responses to AZD1222 COVID-19 vaccine. Findings and limits, study-wide: Seropositivity was recorded at baseline in only a handful of AZD1222 recipients.

The germline V gene has CDR1 KGHSH and CDR2 LQKENI. CDR3 size: 14 residues. V was pared by 2 bases and J by 4 bases, with 11 bases between. TCRdb's table, derived via immunoSEQ multiplex PCR, lists solely in-frame clones and lacks some. The sample includes more than 95,000 clones, approximately 85% seen only once; the top ten take 3% to 4.5%. Concerning this clone: Antigen: not known.

Sample: peripheral blood, taken on day 0 of MenACWY control vaccination. J is TRBJ1-2 and V is TRBV18, with a weak D call TRBD1 (5 bases). The clonotype originates from an adult in good health. The CDR3 loop is CASSPSGDRYGYTF. In DNA, the CDR3 is TGTGCCAGCTCACCATCGGGGGACCGCTATGGCTACACCTTC.